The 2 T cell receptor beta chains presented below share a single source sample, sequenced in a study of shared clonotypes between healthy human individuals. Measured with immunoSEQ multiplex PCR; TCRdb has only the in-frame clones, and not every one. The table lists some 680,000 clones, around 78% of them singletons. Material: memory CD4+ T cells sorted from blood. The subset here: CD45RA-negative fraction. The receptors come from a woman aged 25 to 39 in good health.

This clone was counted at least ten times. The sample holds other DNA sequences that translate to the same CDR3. This CDR3 reads CASSGQNTDTQYF. The CDR3 DNA is TGTGCCAGCAGCGGACAGAACACAGATACGCAGTATTTT. The chain uses TRBV6-5 and TRBJ2-3; a weak D match, TRBD1 (6 bases). The CDR3 sequence is 13 residues long. Germline CDR1 is MNHEY and CDR2 is SVGAGI. V lost 6 bases and J lost 2, with 9 bases in between.

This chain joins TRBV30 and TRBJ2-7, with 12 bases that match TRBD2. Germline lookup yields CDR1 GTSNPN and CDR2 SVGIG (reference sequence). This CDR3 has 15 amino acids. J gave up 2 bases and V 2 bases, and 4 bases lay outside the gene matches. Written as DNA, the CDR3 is TGTGCCTGGAGTCGGAGGACTAGCGGGACCTACGAGCAGTACTTC. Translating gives CAWSRRTSGTYEQYF. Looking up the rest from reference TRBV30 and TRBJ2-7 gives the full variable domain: SQTIHQWPATLVQPVGSPLSLECTVEGTSNPNLYWYRQAAGRGLQLLFYSVGIGQISSEVPQNLSASRPQDRQFILSSKKLLLSDSGFYLCAWSRRTSGTYEQYFGPGTRLTVT.